This T cell receptor (beta chain) originates from a study of cytomegalovirus exposure and HLA in healthy donors. Broader study findings: Across donors, presence/absence analyses took sequencing depth to be roughly uniform. HLA alleles were associated with around 17,000 TCR beta sequences in a later analysis at 0.05 false discovery rate. There were 150 to 200 TCR beta chains listed as cytomegalovirus-associated.

In the case of this clone: Its antigen is still unknown.

V was clipped by 0 bases and J by 2 bases, with 5 bases between them. Germline values: CDR1 MNHNS, CDR2 SASEGT. The CDR3 runs to 13 residues. Amplification used 60 Vbeta primers and 13 Jbeta primers. Using immunoSEQ multiplex PCR, the repertoire was profiled, and TCRdb retains in-frame clones only, with some absent. The sample holds around 42,000 clones. Sample: PBMCs. The TCR comes from a young man in good health and CMV-seronegative. This chain joins TRBV6-1 and TRBJ2-7; a weak D match, TRBD2 (5 bases). The CDR3: CASSEARAYEQYF. CDR3 sequence (DNA): TGTGCCAGCAGTGAAGCGAGGGCCTACGAGCAGTACTTC.